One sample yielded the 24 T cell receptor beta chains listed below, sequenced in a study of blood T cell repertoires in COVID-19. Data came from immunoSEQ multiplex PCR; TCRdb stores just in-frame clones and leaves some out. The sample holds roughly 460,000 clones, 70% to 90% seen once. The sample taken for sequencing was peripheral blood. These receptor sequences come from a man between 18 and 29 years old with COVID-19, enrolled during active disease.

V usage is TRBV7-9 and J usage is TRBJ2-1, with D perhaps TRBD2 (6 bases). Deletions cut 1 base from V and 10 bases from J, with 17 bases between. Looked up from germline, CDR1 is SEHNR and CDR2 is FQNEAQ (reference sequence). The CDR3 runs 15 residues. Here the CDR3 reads CASSLEAGGFQEQFF. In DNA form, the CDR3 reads TGTGCCAGCAGCTTAGAAGCGGGCGGTTTTCAGGAGCAGTTCTTC.

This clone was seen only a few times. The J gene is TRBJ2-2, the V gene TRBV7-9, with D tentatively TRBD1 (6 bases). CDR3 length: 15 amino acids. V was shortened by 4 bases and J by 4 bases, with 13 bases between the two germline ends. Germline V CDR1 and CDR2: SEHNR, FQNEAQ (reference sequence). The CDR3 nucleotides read TGTGCCAGCAGCTCCTCGGGACACAGCACCGGGGAGCTGTTTTTT. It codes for CASSSSGHSTGELFF.

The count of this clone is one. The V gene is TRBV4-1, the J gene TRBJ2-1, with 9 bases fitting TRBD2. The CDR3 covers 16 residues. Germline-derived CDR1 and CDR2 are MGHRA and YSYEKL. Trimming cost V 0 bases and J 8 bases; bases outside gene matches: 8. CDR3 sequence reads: CASSQDWAGGNDEQFF. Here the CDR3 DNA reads TGCGCCAGCAGCCAAGATTGGGCGGGGGGGAATGATGAGCAGTTCTTC.

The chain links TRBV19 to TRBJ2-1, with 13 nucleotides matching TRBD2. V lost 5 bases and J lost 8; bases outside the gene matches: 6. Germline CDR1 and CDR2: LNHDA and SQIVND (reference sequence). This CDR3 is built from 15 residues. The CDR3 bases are TGTGCCAGTAGTGCTACTAGCGGGAGGGCGGATGAGCAGTTCTTC. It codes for CASSATSGRADEQFF.

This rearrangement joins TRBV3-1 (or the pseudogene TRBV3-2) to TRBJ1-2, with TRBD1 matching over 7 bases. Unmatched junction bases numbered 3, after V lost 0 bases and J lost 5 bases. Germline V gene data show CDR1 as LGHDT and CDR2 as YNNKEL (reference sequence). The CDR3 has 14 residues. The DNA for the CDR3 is TGTGCCAGCAGCCAAGATGCAGGGGGATATGGCTACACCTTC. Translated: CASSQDAGGYGYTF.

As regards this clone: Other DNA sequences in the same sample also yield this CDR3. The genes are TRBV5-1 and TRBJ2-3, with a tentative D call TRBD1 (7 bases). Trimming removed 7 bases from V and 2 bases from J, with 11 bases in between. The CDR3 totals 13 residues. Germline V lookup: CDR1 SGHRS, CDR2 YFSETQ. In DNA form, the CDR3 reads TGCGCCAGCTCAGGGGGGAACACAGATACGCAGTATTTT. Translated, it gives CASSGGNTDTQYF.

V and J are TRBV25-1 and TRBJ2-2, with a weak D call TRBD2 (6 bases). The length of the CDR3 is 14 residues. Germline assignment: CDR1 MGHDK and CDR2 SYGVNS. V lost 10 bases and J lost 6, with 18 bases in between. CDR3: CATNGLSQAGELFF. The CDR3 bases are TGTGCCACCAACGGACTAAGCCAGGCCGGGGAGCTGTTTTTT.

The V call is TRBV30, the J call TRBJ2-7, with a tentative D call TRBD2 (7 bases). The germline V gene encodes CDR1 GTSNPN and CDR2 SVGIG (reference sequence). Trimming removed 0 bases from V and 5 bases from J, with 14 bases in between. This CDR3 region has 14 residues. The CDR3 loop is CAWSVGGLRNEQYF. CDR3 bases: TGTGCCTGGAGTGTGGGGGGGCTTCGCAACGAGCAGTACTTC.

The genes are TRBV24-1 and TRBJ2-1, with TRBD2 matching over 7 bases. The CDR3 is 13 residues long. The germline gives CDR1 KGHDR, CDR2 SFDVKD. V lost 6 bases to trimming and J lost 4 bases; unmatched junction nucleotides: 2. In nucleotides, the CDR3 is TGTGCCACCAGTAGCGGGACTTACAATGAGCAGTTCTTC. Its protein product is CATSSGTYNEQFF.

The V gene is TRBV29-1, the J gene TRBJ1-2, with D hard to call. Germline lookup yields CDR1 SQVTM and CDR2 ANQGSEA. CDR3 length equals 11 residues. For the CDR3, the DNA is TGCGTTGGCGGCGAAGAGGGTGGCTACACCTTC. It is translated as CVGGEEGGYTF.

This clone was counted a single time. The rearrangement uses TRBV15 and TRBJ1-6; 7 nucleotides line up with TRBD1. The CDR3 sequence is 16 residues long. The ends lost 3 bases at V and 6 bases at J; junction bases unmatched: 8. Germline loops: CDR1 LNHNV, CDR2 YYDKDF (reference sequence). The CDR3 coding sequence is TGTGCCACCAGCAGGATCCCAGGGGGGCGTAATTCACCCCTCCACTTT. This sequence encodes CATSRIPGGRNSPLHF.

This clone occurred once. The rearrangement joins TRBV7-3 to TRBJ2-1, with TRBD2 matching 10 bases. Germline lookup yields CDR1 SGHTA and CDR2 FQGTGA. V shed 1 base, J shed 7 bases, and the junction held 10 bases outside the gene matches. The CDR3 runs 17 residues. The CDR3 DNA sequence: TGTGCCAGCAGCTTAATAGGAGGTTTACTAGCGGGGAATGAGCAGTTCTTC. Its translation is CASSLIGGLLAGNEQFF. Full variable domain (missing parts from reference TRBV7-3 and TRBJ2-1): GAGVSQTPSNKVTEKGKYVELRCDPISGHTALYWYRQSLGQGPEFLIYFQGTGAADDSGLPNDRFFAVRPEGSVSTLKIQRTERGDSAVYLCASSLIGGLLAGNEQFFGPGTRLTVL.

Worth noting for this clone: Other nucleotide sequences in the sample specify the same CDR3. CDR3 in amino acids: CASSYGGVQETQYF. In nucleotides, the CDR3 is TGTGCCAGCAGTTACGGCGGAGTCCAAGAGACCCAGTACTTC. The V gene is TRBV6-5, the J gene TRBJ2-5, with D hard to call. Germline V CDR1 and CDR2: MNHEY, SVGAGI. The CDR3 runs 14 residues. V gave up 2 bases and J gave up 1 base, with 8 bases separating them.

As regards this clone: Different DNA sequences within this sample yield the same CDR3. CDR3 region: CASSLTGYEQYF. The CDR3 DNA reads as TGTGCCAGCAGCTTGACAGGGTATGAGCAGTACTTC. This chain joins TRBV7-9 and TRBJ2-7, with TRBD1 identical over 7 bases. The V segment lost 3 bases and the J segment 7 bases; nucleotides outside the gene matches: 3. The CDR3 has 12 residues. CDR1 and CDR2 (germline): SEHNR, FQNEAQ (reference sequence).

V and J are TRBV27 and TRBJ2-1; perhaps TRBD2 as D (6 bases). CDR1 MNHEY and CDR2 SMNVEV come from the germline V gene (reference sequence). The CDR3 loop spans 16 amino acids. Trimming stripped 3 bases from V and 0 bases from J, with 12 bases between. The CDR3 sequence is CASSFVADLSYNEQFF. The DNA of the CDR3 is TGTGCCAGCAGTTTTGTAGCGGACCTCTCCTACAATGAGCAGTTCTTC.

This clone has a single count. For the CDR3, the DNA is TGTGCCAGCAGCTTAGAACGGAGCTATGGCTACACCTTC. Protein sequence: CASSLERSYGYTF. The rearrangement links TRBV11-2 to TRBJ1-2; D call uncertain. The germline CDR1 and CDR2 sequences are SGHAT and FQNNGV. The CDR3 is 13 residues long. V dropped 0 bases and J dropped 4 bases, with 6 bases sitting between them.

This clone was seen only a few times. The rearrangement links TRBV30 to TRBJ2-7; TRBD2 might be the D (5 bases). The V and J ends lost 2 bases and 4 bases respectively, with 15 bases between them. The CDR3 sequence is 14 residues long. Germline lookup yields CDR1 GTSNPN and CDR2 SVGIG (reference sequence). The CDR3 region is CAWSRSSLLYEQYF. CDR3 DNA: TGTGCCTGGAGTAGGTCTAGCCTCCTTTACGAGCAGTACTTC.

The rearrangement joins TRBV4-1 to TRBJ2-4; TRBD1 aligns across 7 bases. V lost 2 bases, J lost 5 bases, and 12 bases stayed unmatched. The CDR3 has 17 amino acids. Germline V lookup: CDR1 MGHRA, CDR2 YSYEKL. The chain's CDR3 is CASSQPNRQGRQNIQYF. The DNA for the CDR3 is TGCGCCAGCAGCCAACCCAACAGACAGGGCCGCCAAAACATTCAGTACTTC.

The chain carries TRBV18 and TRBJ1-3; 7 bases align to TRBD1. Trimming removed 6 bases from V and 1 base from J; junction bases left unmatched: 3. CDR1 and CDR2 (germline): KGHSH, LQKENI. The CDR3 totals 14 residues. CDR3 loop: CASSDRESGNTIYF. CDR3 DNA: TGTGCCAGCTCCGACAGGGAGTCTGGAAACACCATATATTTT.

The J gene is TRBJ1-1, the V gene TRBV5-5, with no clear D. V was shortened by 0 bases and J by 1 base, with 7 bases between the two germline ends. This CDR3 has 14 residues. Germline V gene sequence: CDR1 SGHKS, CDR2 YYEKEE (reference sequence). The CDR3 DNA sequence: TGTGCCAGCAGCTTGGACAGTGGGAACACTGAAGCTTTCTTT. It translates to CASSLDSGNTEAFF.

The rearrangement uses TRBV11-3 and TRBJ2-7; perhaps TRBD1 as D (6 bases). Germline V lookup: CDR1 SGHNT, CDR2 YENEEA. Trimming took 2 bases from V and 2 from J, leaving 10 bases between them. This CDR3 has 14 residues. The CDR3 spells CASSLTGLTYEQYF. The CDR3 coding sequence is TGTGCCAGCAGCTTAACAGGGTTAACCTACGAGCAGTACTTC. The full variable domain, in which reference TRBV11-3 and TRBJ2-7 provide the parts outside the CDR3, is EAGVVQSPRYKIIEKKQPVAFWCNPISGHNTLYWYLQNLGQGPELLIRYENEEAVDDSQLPKDRFSAERLKGVDSTLKIQPAELGDSAVYLCASSLTGLTYEQYFGPGTRLTVT.

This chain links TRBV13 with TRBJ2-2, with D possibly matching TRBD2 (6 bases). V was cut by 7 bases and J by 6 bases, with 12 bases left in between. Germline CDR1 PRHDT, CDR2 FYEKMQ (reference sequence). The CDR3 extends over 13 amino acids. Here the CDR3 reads CASNPPGAGELFF. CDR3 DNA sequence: TGTGCCAGCAACCCGCCGGGGGCCGGGGAGCTGTTTTTT. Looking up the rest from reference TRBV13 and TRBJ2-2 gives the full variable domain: AAGVIQSPRHLIKEKRETATLKCYPIPRHDTVYWYQQGPGQDPQFLISFYEKMQSDKGSIPDRFSAQQFSDYHSELNMSSLELGDSALYFCASNPPGAGELFFGEGSRLTVL.

The CDR3 is CASSIKRGGYNEQFF. The DNA of the CDR3 is TGTGCCAGTAGTATAAAGCGGGGGGGTTACAATGAGCAGTTCTTC. V and J are TRBV19 and TRBJ2-1, with 10 bases identical to TRBD2. Per the germline V gene, CDR1 is LNHDA and CDR2 is SQIVND (reference sequence). The V segment lost 2 bases and the J segment 4 bases; nucleotides outside the gene matches: 2. The CDR3 contains 15 residues. The full variable domain, with the rest looked up from reference TRBV19 and TRBJ2-1, is DGGITQSPKYLFRKEGQNVTLSCEQNLNHDAMYWYRQDPGQGLRLIYYSQIVNDFQKGDIAEGYSVSREKKESFPLTVTSAQKNPTAFYLCASSIKRGGYNEQFFGPGTRLTVL.

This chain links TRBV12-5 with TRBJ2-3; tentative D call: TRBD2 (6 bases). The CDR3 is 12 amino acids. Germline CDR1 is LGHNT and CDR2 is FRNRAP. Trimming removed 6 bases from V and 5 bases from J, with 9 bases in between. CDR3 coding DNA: TGTGCTAGTGGCCTAGCGCGAGATACGCAGTATTTT. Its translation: CASGLARDTQYF.